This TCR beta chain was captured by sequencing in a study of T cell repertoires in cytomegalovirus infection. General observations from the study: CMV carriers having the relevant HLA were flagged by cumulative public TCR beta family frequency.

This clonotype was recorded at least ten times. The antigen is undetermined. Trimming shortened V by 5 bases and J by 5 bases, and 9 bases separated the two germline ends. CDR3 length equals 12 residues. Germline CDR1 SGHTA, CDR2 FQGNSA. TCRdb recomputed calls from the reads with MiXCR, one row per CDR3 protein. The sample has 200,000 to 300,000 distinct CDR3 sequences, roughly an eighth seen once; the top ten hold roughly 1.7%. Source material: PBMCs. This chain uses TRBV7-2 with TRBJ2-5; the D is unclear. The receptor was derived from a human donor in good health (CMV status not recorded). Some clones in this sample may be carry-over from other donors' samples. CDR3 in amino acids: CASSPTRETQYF. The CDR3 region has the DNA TGTGCCAGCAGCCCCACGCGCGAGACCCAGTACTTC.